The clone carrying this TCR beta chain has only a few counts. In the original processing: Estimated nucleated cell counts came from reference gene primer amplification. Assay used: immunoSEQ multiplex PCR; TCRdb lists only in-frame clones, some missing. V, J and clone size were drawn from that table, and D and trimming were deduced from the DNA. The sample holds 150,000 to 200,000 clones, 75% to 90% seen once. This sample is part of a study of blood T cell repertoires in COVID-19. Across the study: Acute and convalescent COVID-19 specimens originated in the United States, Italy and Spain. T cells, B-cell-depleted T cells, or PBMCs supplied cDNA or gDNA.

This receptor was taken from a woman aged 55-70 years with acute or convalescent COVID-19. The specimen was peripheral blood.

DNA of the CDR3: TGTGCCAGCAGTTTCTCCAATCAGCCCCAGCATTTT. Translation: CASSFSNQPQHF. The V and J genes are TRBV7-2 and TRBJ1-5; no definite D call. This CDR3 is 12 amino acids long. The V gene's germline CDR1 is SGHTA and CDR2 FQGNSA. Deletions cut 6 bases from V and 3 bases from J, with 6 bases between.